One sample yielded the 15 T cell receptor beta chains listed below, sequenced in a study of technical replicates of blood from several donors. Generated by immunoSEQ multiplex PCR, the TCRdb table keeps only in-frame clones and is missing some. This sample carries just over 80,000 clones, 96% of them seen once, and the ten largest clones take about 0.31%. Sample: T cells isolated from PBMCs. All receptors derive from a human donor in good health.

The rearrangement uses TRBV11-2 and TRBJ2-1; TRBD2 agrees at 7 bases. V lost 6 bases, J lost 5 bases, and 22 bases stayed unmatched. CDR1 is SGHAT and CDR2 is FQNNGV in the germline V gene. The CDR3 contains 19 residues. CDR3 nucleotide sequence: TGTGCCAGCAGATCGACCCCTTTTCCGTCTAGCGGAAAAGACAATGAGCAGTTCTTC. It is translated as CASRSTPFPSSGKDNEQFF.

The table lists this clone with a count of one. DNA of the CDR3: TGCGCCAGCAGTGAGTCCGGGGGAGGGCAGTTCTTC. Residues: CASSESGGGQFF. This chain uses TRBV10-1 with TRBJ2-1; D is perhaps TRBD2 (6 bases). The CDR3 runs to 12 residues. The germline V and J ends were trimmed by 0 bases and 12 bases, with 9 bases remaining between them. Germline CDR1 and CDR2: WNHNN and SYGVQD (reference sequence).

This rearrangement joins TRBV5-4 to TRBJ2-5, with D maybe TRBD1 (5 bases). The V and J ends lost 0 bases and 7 bases respectively, with 7 bases between them. The CDR3 spans 12 residues. CDR1 is SGHNT, CDR2 YYREEE, per germline (reference sequence). The CDR3 spells CASSLEGWTQYF. The CDR3 coding sequence is TGTGCCAGCAGCTTGGAGGGGTGGACCCAGTACTTC.

V usage is TRBV5-6 and J usage is TRBJ1-2, with D maybe TRBD1 (6 bases). Per germline, CDR1 SGHDT and CDR2 YYEEEE. This CDR3 has 13 residues. The V end was cut by 2 bases, the J end by 1 base, with 6 bases between. The CDR3 DNA sequence: TGTGCCAGCAGCTTCAGGGGTAACTATGGCTACACCTTC. Protein sequence: CASSFRGNYGYTF.

V is TRBV10-3 and J is TRBJ2-1, with a tentative D call TRBD2 (6 bases). Deletions cut 7 bases from V and 3 bases from J, with 10 bases between. The CDR3 contains 13 residues. CDR1 and CDR2 from the germline V gene are ENHRY and SYGVKD. The CDR3 spells CAIKGTGYNEQFF. In DNA, the CDR3 is TGTGCCATCAAAGGGACTGGCTACAATGAGCAGTTCTTC.

This chain links TRBV19 with TRBJ1-5, with TRBD1 matching 10 bases. Germline trimming cut 10 bases from V and 5 bases from J; bases unmatched to any gene: 11. The CDR3 extends over 15 amino acids. CDR1 LNHDA and CDR2 SQIVND come from the germline V gene (reference sequence). CDR3 DNA: TGTGCCACCAAATCCGGGACAGGGGACTATCAGCCCCAGCATTTT. Translated: CATKSGTGDYQPQHF.

V is TRBV5-1 and J is TRBJ2-7, with D perhaps TRBD1 (5 bases). In germline, CDR1 is SGHRS, CDR2 YFSETQ. The CDR3 is made up of 14 amino acids. Trimming removed 1 base at V and 2 bases at J, with 10 bases between. The CDR3 sequence: CASSLRGSTYEQYF. DNA of the CDR3: TGCGCCAGCAGCTTGAGGGGTAGCACCTACGAGCAGTACTTC.

The chain employs TRBV6-1 and TRBJ1-2; D remains ambiguous. CDR1 is MNHNS and CDR2 is SASEGT in the germline V gene. This CDR3 comprises 14 residues. With 8 bases removed from V and 3 bases from J, the gap between germline ends came to 16 bases. In DNA, the CDR3 is TGTGCCAGCCGGAAGAGGATAGACGACTATGGCTACACCTTC. This sequence encodes CASRKRIDDYGYTF.

The table lists this clone with a few counts. CDR3 DNA: TGCGCCAGCAGTGAGTCCGGGACAGGGGGCATCGCTTTCTTT. Its protein is CASSESGTGGIAFF. The rearrangement links TRBV10-1 to TRBJ1-1; 12 bases map to TRBD1. CDR3 length: 14 residues. Germline V lookup: CDR1 WNHNN, CDR2 SYGVQD (reference sequence). Trimming at V came to 0 bases and at J to 11 bases, leaving 4 bases not matched to a gene.

The chain uses TRBV7-2 and TRBJ2-7, with 7 bases fitting TRBD2. The ends lost 2 bases at V and 3 bases at J; junction bases unmatched: 7. CDR3 length: 15 amino acids. CDR1 is SGHTA and CDR2 is FQGNSA in the germline V gene. Written as DNA, the CDR3 is TGTGCCAGCAGCTTATTAACGGGAGGAGGCTACGAGCAGTACTTC. The encoded protein is CASSLLTGGGYEQYF. The full variable domain, its missing parts supplied by reference TRBV7-2 and TRBJ2-7, is GAGVSQSPSNKVTEKGKDVELRCDPISGHTALYWYRQSLGQGLEFLIYFQGNSAPDKSGLPSDRFSAERTGGSVSTLTIQRTQQEDSAVYLCASSLLTGGGYEQYFGPGTRLTVT.

The chain is built from TRBV5-1 and TRBJ2-1; TRBD2 agrees at 9 bases. The length of the CDR3 is 16 residues. V gave up 3 bases and J gave up 0 bases; unmatched junction bases: 4. Germline assignment: CDR1 SGHRS and CDR2 YFSETQ. The CDR3 sequence: CASSSPAGGSYNEQFF. The CDR3 coding sequence is TGCGCCAGCAGCTCCCCAGCGGGAGGCTCCTACAATGAGCAGTTCTTC. Full variable domain (remainder filled in from reference TRBV5-1 and TRBJ2-1): KAGVTQTPRYLIKTRGQQVTLSCSPISGHRSVSWYQQTPGQGLQFLFEYFSETQRNKGNFPGRFSGRQFSNSRSEMNVSTLELGDSALYLCASSSPAGGSYNEQFFGPGTRLTVL.

This chain connects TRBV20-1 to TRBJ1-2; D is perhaps TRBD1 (5 bases). CDR3 length: 11 amino acids. CDR1 and CDR2 from the germline V gene are DFQATT and SNEGSKA (reference sequence). V was cut by 5 bases and J by 4 bases, with 8 bases left in between. The CDR3 nucleotides are TGCAGTGCTTCTACAGGCTATGGCTACACCTTC. It translates to CSASTGYGYTF.

The count of this clone is one. This chain joins TRBV27 and TRBJ1-1; tentative D call: TRBD1 (6 bases). V lost 8 bases and J lost 0, with 19 bases in between. This CDR3 has 16 amino acids. In germline, CDR1 is MNHEY, CDR2 SMNVEV (reference sequence). CDR3 nucleotide sequence: TGTGCCAGCTGCAGGGGACCAGGTAACATGAACACTGAAGCTTTCTTT. Translating gives CASCRGPGNMNTEAFF.

The chain carries TRBV7-3 and TRBJ2-1; 8 bases are shared with TRBD2. The V gene end was trimmed by 4 bases and the J gene end by 3 bases; junction bases not matched to a gene: 2. This CDR3 has 14 amino acids. Per germline, CDR1 SGHTA and CDR2 FQGTGA. This CDR3 reads CASSSGTSYNEQFF. CDR3 DNA: TGTGCCAGCAGCTCCGGGACTAGCTACAATGAGCAGTTCTTC.

About this clone: One junction end disagrees with the germline gene, perhaps due to a read error. V usage is TRBV5-3 and J usage is TRBJ2-7; TRBD1 aligns across 8 bases. TRBV5-3 is labeled an ORF, and its function is uncertain. There are 13 residues in the CDR3. Here the CDR3 reads CIRGTGTSYEQYF. In DNA form, the CDR3 reads TGCATAAGGGGGACAGGAACATCCTACGAGCAGTACTTC.